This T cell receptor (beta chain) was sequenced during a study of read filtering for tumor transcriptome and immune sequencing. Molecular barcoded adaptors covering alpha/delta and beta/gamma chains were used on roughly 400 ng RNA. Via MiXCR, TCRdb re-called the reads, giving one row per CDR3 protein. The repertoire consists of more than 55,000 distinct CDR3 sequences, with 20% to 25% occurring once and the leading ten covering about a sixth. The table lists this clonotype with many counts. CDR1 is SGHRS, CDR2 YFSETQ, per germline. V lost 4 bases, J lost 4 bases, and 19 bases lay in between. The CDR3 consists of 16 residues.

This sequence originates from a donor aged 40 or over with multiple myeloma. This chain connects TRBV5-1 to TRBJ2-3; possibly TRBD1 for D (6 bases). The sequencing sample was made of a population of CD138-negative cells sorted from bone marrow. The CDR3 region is CASSPYQQGGADTQYF. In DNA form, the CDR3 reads TGCGCCAGCAGCCCCTATCAACAGGGCGGCGCAGATACGCAGTATTTT.